This T cell receptor (beta chain) derives from a study of blood T cell repertoires in COVID-19. The CDR3 has 13 amino acids. The germline V and J ends were trimmed by 5 bases and 4 bases, with 11 bases remaining between them. CDR1 is MNHEY, CDR2 SMNVEV, per germline (reference sequence). The data were produced by immunoSEQ multiplex PCR, yet TCRdb's version contains in-frame clones alone and is incomplete. The table lists hundreds of thousands of clones, roughly nine tenths of them singletons. Material: peripheral blood. The source is a woman under 30 who had recovered from COVID-19. The chain uses TRBV27 and TRBJ1-1; no clear D. The CDR3 region is CASSTGWFTEAFF. CDR3 coding DNA: TGTGCCAGCAGTACGGGGTGGTTCACTGAAGCTTTCTTT.